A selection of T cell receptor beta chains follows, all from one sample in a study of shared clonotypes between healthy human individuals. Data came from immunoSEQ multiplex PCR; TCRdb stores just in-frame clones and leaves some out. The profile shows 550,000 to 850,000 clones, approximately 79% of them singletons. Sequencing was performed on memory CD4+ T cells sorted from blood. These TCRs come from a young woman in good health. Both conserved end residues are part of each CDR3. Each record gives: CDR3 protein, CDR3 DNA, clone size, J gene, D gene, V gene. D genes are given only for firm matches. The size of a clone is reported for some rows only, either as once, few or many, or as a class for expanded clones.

CDR3aa: CASSLALSPNSYNEQFF; CDR3nt: TGCGCCAGCAGCTTGGCACTAAGTCCCAACTCCTACAATGAGCAGTTCTTC; abundance: few; j_gene: TRBJ2-1; d_gene: NA; v_gene: TRBV5-1
CDR3aa: CASSSPHSVETQYF; CDR3nt: TGTGCCAGCAGTTCCCCCCATTCGGTGGAGACCCAGTACTTC; abundance: NA; j_gene: TRBJ2-5; d_gene: NA; v_gene: TRBV28
CDR3aa: CASSWSAAYEQYF; CDR3nt: TGCGCCAGCAGCTGGTCGGCCGCCTACGAGCAGTACTTC; abundance: NA; j_gene: TRBJ2-7; d_gene: NA; v_gene: TRBV5-1
CDR3aa: CASSSGLAGMYETQYF; CDR3nt: TGTGCCAGCAGCTCGGGACTAGCGGGAATGTATGAGACCCAGTACTTC; abundance: once; j_gene: TRBJ2-5; d_gene: TRBD2; v_gene: TRBV5-4
CDR3aa: CASSKAPSGRSYEQYF; CDR3nt: TGTGCCAGCAGCAAAGCCCCTAGCGGGAGATCCTACGAGCAGTACTTC; abundance: NA; j_gene: TRBJ2-7; d_gene: NA; v_gene: TRBV21-1
CDR3aa: CSADVAYEQYF; CDR3nt: TGCAGTGCGGACGTAGCCTACGAGCAGTACTTC; abundance: many; j_gene: TRBJ2-7; d_gene: NA; v_gene: TRBV20-1
CDR3aa: CALDRYNEQFF; CDR3nt: TGTGCCCTGGACAGATACAATGAGCAGTTCTTC; abundance: NA; j_gene: TRBJ2-1; d_gene: NA; v_gene: TRBV6-1
CDR3aa: CASSKRPGLDHYEQYF; CDR3nt: TGTGCCAGCAGCAAAAGGCCGGGTTTAGACCACTACGAGCAGTACTTC; abundance: NA; j_gene: TRBJ2-7; d_gene: NA; v_gene: TRBV14
CDR3aa: CASSESKRNTDTQYF; CDR3nt: TGCGCCAGCAGTGAGTCTAAGCGGAACACAGATACGCAGTATTTT; abundance: NA; j_gene: TRBJ2-3; d_gene: NA; v_gene: TRBV10-2
CDR3aa: CASSSAALLAGGDTQYF; CDR3nt: TGTGCCAGCAGCTCGGCAGCCCTACTAGCGGGAGGGGATACGCAGTATTTT; abundance: NA; j_gene: TRBJ2-3; d_gene: TRBD2; v_gene: TRBV11-2